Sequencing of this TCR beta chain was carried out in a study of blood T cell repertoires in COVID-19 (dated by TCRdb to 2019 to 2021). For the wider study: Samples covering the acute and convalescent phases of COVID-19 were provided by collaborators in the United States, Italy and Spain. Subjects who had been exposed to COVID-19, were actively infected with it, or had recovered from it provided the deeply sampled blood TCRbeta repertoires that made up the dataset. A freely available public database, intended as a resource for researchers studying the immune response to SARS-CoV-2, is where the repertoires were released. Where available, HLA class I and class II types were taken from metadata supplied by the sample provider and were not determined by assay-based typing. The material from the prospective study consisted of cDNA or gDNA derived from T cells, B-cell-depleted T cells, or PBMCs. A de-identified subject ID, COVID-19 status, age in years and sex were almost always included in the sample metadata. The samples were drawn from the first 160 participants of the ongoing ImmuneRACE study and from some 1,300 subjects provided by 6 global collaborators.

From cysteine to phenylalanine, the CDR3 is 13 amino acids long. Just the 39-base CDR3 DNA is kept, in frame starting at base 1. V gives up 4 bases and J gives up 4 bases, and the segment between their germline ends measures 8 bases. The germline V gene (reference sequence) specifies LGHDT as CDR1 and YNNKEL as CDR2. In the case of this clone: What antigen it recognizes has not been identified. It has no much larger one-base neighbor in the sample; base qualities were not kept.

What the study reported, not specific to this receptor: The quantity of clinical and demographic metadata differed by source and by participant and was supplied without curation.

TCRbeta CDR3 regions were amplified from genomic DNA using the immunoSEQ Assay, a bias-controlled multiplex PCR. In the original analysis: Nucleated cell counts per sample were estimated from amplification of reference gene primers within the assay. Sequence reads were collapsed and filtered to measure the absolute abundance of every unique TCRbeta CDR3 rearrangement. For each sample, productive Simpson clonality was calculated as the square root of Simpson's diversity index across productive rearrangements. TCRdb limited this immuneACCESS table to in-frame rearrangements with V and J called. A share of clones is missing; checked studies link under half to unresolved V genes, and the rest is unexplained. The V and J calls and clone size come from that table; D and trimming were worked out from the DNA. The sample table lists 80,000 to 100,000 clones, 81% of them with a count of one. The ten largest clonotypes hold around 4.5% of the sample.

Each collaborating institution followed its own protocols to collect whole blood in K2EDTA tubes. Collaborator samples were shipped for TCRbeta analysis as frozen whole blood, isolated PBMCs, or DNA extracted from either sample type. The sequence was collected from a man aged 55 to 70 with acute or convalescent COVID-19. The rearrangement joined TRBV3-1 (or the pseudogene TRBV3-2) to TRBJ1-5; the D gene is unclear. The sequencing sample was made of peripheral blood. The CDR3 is CASSRGGNQPQHF. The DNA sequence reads TGTGCCAGCAGCCGGGGAGGTAATCAGCCCCAGCATTTT.